Listed below are T cell receptor beta chains from one sample, sequenced in a study of radiotherapy plus CTLA-4 blockade in lung cancer. Measured with immunoSEQ multiplex PCR; TCRdb has only the in-frame clones, and not every one. The data contain 35,000 to 40,000 clones, around 86% of them seen just once; the ten biggest clones take up approximately 23%. This specimen was peripheral blood, taken from a patient treated with radiotherapy plus ipilimumab. The receptors originated from a human donor with non-small cell lung cancer whose response to radiotherapy plus ipilimumab could not be evaluated. The CDR3 runs from the conserved cysteine through the conserved F or W. The D gene is left open where the match is weak. Some rows mark clone size as missing; the rest say once, few, many or name a class of expanded clone.

CASSQVYSGGWEQYF TGTGCCAGCAGCCAGGTCTATAGCGGGGGGTGGGAGCAGTACTTC TRBD2 TRBJ2-7 . TRBV11-2
CASSYYLGTIYF TGTGCCAGCAGCTACTACCTGGGCACCATATATTTT . TRBJ1-3 . TRBV7-9
CASSLQGGFANYGYTF TGTGCCAGCAGCCTCCAGGGTGGCTTTGCTAACTATGGCTACACCTTC . TRBJ1-2 once TRBV5-6
CASSFGAAATNEKLFF TGTGCCAGCAGCTTTGGGGCGGCAGCAACTAATGAAAAACTGTTTTTT . TRBJ1-4 few TRBV11-2
CASSLGTPSADTQYF TGTGCCAGCTCACTGGGGACTCCTAGCGCAGATACGCAGTATTTT . TRBJ2-3 once TRBV18
CASSPGGLSGANVLTF TGTGCCAGCAGCCCGGGGGGGCTCTCTGGGGCCAACGTCCTGACTTTC TRBD2 TRBJ2-6 . TRBV14
CASSLGGGEEQYF TGTGCCAGCAGTTTAGGAGGGGGCGAGGAGCAGTACTTC . TRBJ2-7 . TRBV28
CASKGDRISYEQYF TGTGCCAGCAAGGGGGACAGAATCTCCTACGAGCAGTACTTC TRBD1 TRBJ2-7 few TRBV7-2
CASSDGTDISYEQYF TGTGCCAGCAGTGACGGGACAGACATCTCCTACGAGCAGTACTTC TRBD1 TRBJ2-7 . TRBV6-4
CASRDRLSTNEKLFF TGTGCCAGCAGGGACAGGCTATCAACTAATGAAAAACTGTTTTTT TRBD1 TRBJ1-4 . TRBV28
CASSSTGRGVSNTEAFF TGTGCCAGCAGCTCCACGGGGCGGGGGGTGTCGAACACTGAAGCTTTCTTT . TRBJ1-1 . TRBV5-5
CASSLNGANVLTF TGTGCCAGCAGTTTAAATGGGGCCAACGTCCTGACCTTC . TRBJ2-6 . TRBV27
CASRPGRGNEQFF TGTGCCAGCAGGCCAGGAAGGGGCAATGAGCAGTTCTTC . TRBJ2-1 . TRBV6-6
CASSLNSGVGETQYF TGTGCCAGCAGCCTCAATTCTGGAGTAGGAGAGACCCAGTACTTC . TRBJ2-5 few TRBV7-2
CASRNPTSGTYEQYF TGTGCCAGCAGGAATCCTACTAGCGGGACCTACGAGCAGTACTTC TRBD2 TRBJ2-7 . TRBV28
CASSLFRRTGLTDTQYF TGTGCCAGCAGCTTATTCAGGCGGACAGGTCTCACAGATACGCAGTATTTT . TRBJ2-3 . TRBV21-1
CASSIDAGLAASNSPLHF TGTGCCAGTAGTATAGATGCCGGCTTGGCGGCGAGCAATTCACCCCTCCACTTT . TRBJ1-6 . TRBV19
CASSLAGTASYEQYF TGTGCCAGCAGCTTGGCCGGGACAGCCTCTTACGAGCAGTACTTC TRBD1 TRBJ2-7 . TRBV5-4
CASSSQENTEAFF TGTGCCAGCAGCTCCCAGGAGAACACTGAAGCTTTCTTT . TRBJ1-1 . TRBV11-1
CASSQVLDRGYEKLFF TGCGCCAGCAGCCAAGTCCTGGACAGGGGGTATGAAAAACTGTTTTTT TRBD1 TRBJ1-4 few TRBV4-1
CASSPRGTVGYTF TGTGCCAGTAGTCCTCGGGGAACGGTGGGCTACACCTTC . TRBJ1-2 . TRBV19
CASSFQGRETQYF TGTGCCAGCAGCTTTCAGGGGCGGGAGACCCAGTACTTC . TRBJ2-5 . TRBV5-6
CASRITGASLQPQHF TGTGCCAGCAGAATTACAGGGGCTTCACTTCAGCCCCAGCATTTT TRBD1 TRBJ1-5 . TRBV6-1
CASSPGATGARYEQYF TGCGCCAGCAGCCCCGGGGCAACAGGGGCTCGGTACGAGCAGTACTTC TRBD1 TRBJ2-7 . TRBV4-1